This record covers a single TCR beta chain. The data were obtained in a study of shared clonotypes between healthy human individuals. Donors had no recently reported acute infections or vaccinations and were HIV-negative. Germline CDR1 SEHNR, CDR2 FQNEAQ (reference sequence). The CDR3 covers 12 residues. V was cut by 5 bases and J by 4 bases, with 8 bases left in between. The method was immunoSEQ multiplex PCR; TCRdb's version includes in-frame clones alone and lacks a portion of them. The table records about 530,000 clones, 96% of them present only once. This receptor was identified in a woman aged 25 to 45 in good health. Material: naive CD4+ T cells sorted from blood. Subset in this sample: CD45RA+ positively selected. V gene TRBV7-9 combines with J gene TRBJ1-2; no clear D. DNA of the CDR3: TGTGCCAGCAGCCCCCCTTCCTATGGCTACACCTTC. Protein sequence: CASSPPSYGYTF. The full variable domain, rest sourced from reference TRBV7-9 and TRBJ1-2, is DTGVSQNPRHKITKRGQNVTFRCDPISEHNRLYWYRQTLGQGPEFLTYFQNEAQLEKSRLLSDRFSAERPKGSFSTLEIQRTEQGDSAMYLCASSPPSYGYTFGSGTRLTVV.